This TCR beta chain was identified in a study of T-cell reconstitution after alpha-beta-depleted transplantation in children. Study outcomes and limitations: Some patients' high day-60 TCRbeta diversity was traced to surviving recipient T cells and thymic progenitors. T-cell numbers and diversity one year post-transplant derived largely from freshly generated T cells. After transplant, at about two months, alpha-beta T cells were reportedly derived from several hundred expanded graft clones.

Comments on this clonotype: What it recognizes is unknown.

Between the trimmed V and J ends, which lost 5 bases and 1 base, there was a span of 12 bases. The CDR3 covers 14 residues. Unique molecular identifiers were incorporated during preparation of the TCRbeta library. TCRdb reanalysed the PCR reads using MiXCR and keeps one entry per CDR3 protein. The table lists some 120,000 distinct CDR3 sequences, more than 9.5% of them singletons, with around 24% in the top ten. V is TRBV12-3 or TRBV12-4 and J is TRBJ2-7, with D possibly being TRBD1 (5 bases). This clonotype originated in a girl less than two years old who had a stem cell transplant for combined immunodeficiency, so the T cells may come from the graft donor. Here the sequenced sample was PBMCs, mostly from graft donor cells, taken 180 days after TCRalphabeta/CD19-depleted stem cell transplant. For the CDR3, the DNA is TGTGCCAGCAGTCTTAGACAGCTTTCCTACGAGCAGTACTTC. Protein sequence: CASSLRQLSYEQYF.